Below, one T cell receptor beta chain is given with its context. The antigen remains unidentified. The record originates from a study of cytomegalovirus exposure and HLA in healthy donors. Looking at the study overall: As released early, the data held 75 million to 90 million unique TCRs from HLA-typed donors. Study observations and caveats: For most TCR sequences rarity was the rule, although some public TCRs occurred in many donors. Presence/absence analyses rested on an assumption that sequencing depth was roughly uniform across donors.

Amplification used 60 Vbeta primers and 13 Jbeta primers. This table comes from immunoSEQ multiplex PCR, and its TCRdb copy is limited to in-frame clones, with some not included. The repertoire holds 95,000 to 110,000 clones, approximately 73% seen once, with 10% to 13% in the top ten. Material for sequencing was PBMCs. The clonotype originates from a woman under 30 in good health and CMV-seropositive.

This chain's CDR3 is CASSFGTNYNYGYTF. The CDR3 DNA follows: TGTGCCAGCAGTTTCGGGACAAATTACAACTATGGCTACACCTTC. J is TRBJ1-2 and V is TRBV28; D perhaps matches TRBD1 (6 bases). Germline CDR1 and CDR2: MDHEN and SYDVKM. The CDR3 has 15 amino acids. V lost 3 bases to trimming and J lost 2 bases, with 13 bases between them.